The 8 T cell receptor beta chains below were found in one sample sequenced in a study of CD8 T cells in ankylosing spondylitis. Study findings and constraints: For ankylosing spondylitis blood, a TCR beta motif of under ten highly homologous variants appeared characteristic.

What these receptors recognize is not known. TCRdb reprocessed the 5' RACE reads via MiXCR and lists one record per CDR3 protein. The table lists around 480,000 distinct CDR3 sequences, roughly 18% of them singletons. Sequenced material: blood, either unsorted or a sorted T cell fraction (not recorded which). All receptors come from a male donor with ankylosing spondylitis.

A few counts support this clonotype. CDR3 sequence (DNA): TGTGCCACTAAGGAGAGGGAAAGACTTGCCTATGGCTACACCTTC. This encodes CATKERERLAYGYTF. The chain recombines TRBV28 with TRBJ1-2; the D is unclear. V was pared by 10 bases and J by 4 bases, with 22 bases between. Looked up from germline, CDR1 is MDHEN and CDR2 is SYDVKM. The CDR3 covers 15 residues.

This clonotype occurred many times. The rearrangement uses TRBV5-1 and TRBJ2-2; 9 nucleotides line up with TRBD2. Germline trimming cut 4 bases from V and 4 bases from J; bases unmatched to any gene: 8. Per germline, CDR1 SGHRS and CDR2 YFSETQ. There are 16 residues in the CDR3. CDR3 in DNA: TGCGCCAGCAGCACACTGACTAGCGGCCTCACCGGGGAGCTGTTTTTT. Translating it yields CASSTLTSGLTGELFF.

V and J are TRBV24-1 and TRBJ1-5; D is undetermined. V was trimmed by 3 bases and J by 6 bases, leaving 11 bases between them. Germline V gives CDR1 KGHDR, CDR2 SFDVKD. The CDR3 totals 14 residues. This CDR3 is CATSDPGTTQPQHF. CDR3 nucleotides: TGTGCCACCAGTGATCCGGGAACGACTCAGCCCCAGCATTTT.

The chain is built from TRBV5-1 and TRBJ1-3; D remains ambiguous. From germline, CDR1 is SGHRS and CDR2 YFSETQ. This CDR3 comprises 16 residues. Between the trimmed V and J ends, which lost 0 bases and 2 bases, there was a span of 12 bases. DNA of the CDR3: TGCGCCAGCAGCTTGGTGCCGATGGGAGCTGGAAACACCATATATTTT. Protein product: CASSLVPMGAGNTIYF.

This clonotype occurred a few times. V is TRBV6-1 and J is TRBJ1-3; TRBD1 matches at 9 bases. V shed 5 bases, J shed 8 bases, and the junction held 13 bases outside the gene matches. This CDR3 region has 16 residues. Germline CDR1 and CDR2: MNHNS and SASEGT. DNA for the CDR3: TGTGCCAGCAGTCCAGGTCGGGACAGGGTAGCAGACACCATATATTTT. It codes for CASSPGRDRVADTIYF.

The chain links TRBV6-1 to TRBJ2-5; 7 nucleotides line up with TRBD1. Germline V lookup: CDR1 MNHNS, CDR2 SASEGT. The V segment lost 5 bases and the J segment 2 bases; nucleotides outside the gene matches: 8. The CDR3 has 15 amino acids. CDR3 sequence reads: CASSTDRSTQETQYF. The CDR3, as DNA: TGTGCCAGCAGTACGGACAGGAGTACTCAAGAGACCCAGTACTTC.

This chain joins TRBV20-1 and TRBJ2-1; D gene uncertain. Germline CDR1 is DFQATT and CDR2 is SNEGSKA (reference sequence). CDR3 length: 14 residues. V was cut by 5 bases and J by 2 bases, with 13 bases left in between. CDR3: CSADKRLPYNEQFF. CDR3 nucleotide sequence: TGCAGTGCTGACAAAAGGTTGCCCTACAATGAGCAGTTCTTC.

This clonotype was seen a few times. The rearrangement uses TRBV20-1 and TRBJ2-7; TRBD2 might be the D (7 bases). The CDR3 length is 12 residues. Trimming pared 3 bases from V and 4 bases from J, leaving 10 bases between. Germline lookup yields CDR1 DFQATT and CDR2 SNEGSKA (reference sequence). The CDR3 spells CSARGGRYEQYF. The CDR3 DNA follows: TGCAGTGCTAGGGGGGGGCGGTACGAGCAGTACTTC.